This T cell receptor (beta chain) was recorded in a study of blood T cell repertoires in COVID-19. Study-level information: Whether acute or convalescent, the COVID-19 samples came from the United States, Italy and Spain.

CDR1 and CDR2 from the germline V gene are LNHDA and SQIVND (reference sequence). The V end lost 3 bases, the J end lost 0 bases, and 9 bases lay between the germline ends. The CDR3 is 15 amino acids. This study enrolled people aged roughly 18 to 90 from about two dozen US geographic areas. Those designated as exposed participants met a COVID-19 case within 2 weeks before study entry. Using immunoSEQ multiplex PCR, the repertoire was profiled, and TCRdb retains in-frame clones only, with some absent. The sample comprises roughly 230,000 clones, 70% to 90% of which are singletons, and 6.6% rests with the top ten.

The source is a woman between 45 and 65 years old who had been exposed to COVID-19. What was sequenced was PBMCs or T cells enriched from blood (not recorded which). The J gene is TRBJ1-5, the V gene TRBV19; D may be TRBD1 (5 bases). This CDR3 is CASSIATASNQPQHF. The CDR3 DNA reads as TGTGCCAGTAGTATCGCGACAGCTAGCAATCAGCCCCAGCATTTT.